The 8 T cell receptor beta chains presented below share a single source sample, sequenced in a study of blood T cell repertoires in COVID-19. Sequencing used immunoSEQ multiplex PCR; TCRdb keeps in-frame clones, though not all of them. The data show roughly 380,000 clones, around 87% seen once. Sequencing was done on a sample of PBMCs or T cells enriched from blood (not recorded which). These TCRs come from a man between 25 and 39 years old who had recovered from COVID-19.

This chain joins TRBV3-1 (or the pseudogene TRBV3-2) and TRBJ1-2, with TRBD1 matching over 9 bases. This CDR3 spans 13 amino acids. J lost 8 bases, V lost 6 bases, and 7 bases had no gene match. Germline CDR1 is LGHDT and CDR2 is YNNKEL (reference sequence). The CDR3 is CASRDGTGSGYTF. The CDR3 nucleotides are TGTGCCAGCAGAGATGGGACAGGGAGCGGCTACACCTTC.

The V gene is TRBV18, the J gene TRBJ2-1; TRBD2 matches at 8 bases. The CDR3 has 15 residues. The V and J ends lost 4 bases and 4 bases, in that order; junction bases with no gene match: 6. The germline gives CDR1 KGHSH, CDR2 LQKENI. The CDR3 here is CASSRSGGDYNEQFF. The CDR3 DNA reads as TGTGCCAGCTCACGATCGGGGGGGGATTACAATGAGCAGTTCTTC.

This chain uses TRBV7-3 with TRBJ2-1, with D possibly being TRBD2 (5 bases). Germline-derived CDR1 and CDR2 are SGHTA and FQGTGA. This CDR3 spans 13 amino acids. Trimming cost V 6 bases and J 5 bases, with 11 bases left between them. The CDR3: CASSPSQHNEQFF. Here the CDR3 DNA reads TGTGCCAGCAGTCCTAGCCAGCACAATGAGCAGTTCTTC.

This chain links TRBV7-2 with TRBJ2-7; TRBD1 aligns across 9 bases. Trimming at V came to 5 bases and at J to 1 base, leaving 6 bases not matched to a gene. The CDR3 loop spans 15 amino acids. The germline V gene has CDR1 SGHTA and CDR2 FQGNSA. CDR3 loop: CASSAPGQGSYEQYF. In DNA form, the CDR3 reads TGTGCCAGCAGCGCTCCGGGACAGGGATCCTACGAGCAGTACTTC.

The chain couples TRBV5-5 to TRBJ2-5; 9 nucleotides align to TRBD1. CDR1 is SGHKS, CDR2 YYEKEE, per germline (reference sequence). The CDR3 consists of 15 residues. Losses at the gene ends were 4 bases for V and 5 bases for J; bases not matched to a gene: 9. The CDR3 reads CASSLLQGAWETQYF. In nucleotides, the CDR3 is TGTGCCAGCAGCCTACTACAGGGGGCTTGGGAGACCCAGTACTTC.

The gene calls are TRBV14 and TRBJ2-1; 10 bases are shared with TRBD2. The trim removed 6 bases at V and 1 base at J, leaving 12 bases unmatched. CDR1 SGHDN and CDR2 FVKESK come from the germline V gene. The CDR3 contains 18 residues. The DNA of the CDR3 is TGTGCCAGCAGTCCCGGGACTAGCGTTTGGAGGTCCTACAATGAGCAGTTCTTC. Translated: CASSPGTSVWRSYNEQFF.

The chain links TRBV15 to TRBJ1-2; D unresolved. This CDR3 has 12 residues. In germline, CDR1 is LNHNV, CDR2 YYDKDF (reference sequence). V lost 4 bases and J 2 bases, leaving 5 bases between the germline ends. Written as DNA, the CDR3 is TGTGCCACCAGCACCCTGAACTATGGCTACACCTTC. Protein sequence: CATSTLNYGYTF.

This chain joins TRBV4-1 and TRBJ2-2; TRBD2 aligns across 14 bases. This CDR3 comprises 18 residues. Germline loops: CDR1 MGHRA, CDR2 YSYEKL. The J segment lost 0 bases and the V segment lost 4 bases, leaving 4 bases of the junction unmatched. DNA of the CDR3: TGCGCCAGCAGCCTAAGGACTAGCGGGGGGACGAACACCGGGGAGCTGTTTTTT. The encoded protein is CASSLRTSGGTNTGELFF.